This entry describes one T cell receptor (beta chain). These data belong to a study of blood T cell repertoires in COVID-19. In the study overall: There were acute and convalescent COVID-19 samples, and they came from the United States, Italy and Spain. Sources were T cells, B-cell-depleted T cells, or PBMCs; the material itself was cDNA or gDNA.

V was shortened by 5 bases and J by 1 base, with 8 bases between the two germline ends. The CDR3 loop spans 13 amino acids. Germline loops: CDR1 SGHAT, CDR2 FQNNGV. Per the authors' pipeline: Researchers report that nucleated cell counts were estimated from reference gene primer amplification. TCRdb keeps only in-frame clones here, not all; method: immunoSEQ multiplex PCR. Clone size and V and J calls were adopted from that table, with D and trimming inferred from the DNA. Of over 150,000 clones in the sample, roughly 72% were seen once. This TCR came from a woman at least 80 years old with acute or convalescent COVID-19. The rearrangement uses TRBV11-2 and TRBJ1-1; D is ambiguous. The sequenced material came from peripheral blood. In DNA, the CDR3 is TGTGCCAGCAGCCCACAAACGAACACTGAAGCTTTCTTT. This codes for CASSPQTNTEAFF.